This TCR beta chain comes out of a study of PD-1 blockade in classical Hodgkin lymphoma. This CDR3 comprises 14 residues. The V gene's germline CDR1 is LGHNT and CDR2 FRNRAP. Trimming took 7 bases from V and 1 from J, leaving 13 bases between them. Libraries were prepared by immunoSEQ multiplex PCR; TCRdb keeps only in-frame clonotypes and omits some of them. The sample contains tens of thousands of clones, roughly 90% of which appear only once. Overall study findings and caveats: It was reported that newly diagnosed patients had less baseline TCR diversity than healthy donors.

Time point meaning: newly diagnosed, previously untreated cHL patient sample. Newly diagnosed, untreated classical Hodgkin lymphoma PBMCs provided comparison. Notes on this clone: The antigen remains unidentified.

The source is a human donor with classical Hodgkin lymphoma. Specimen: peripheral blood mononuclear cells (PBMCs). The genes are TRBV12-5 and TRBJ2-5, with D possibly being TRBD1 (6 bases). CDR3 in DNA: TGTGCTAGTGCCTGGGGACACCCCCAAGAGACCCAGTACTTC. It translates to CASAWGHPQETQYF.